This record looks at one TCR beta chain sequence and its context. This sample stems from a study of blood T cell repertoires in COVID-19. V lost 8 bases, J lost 6 bases, and 10 bases lay in between. The CDR3 is made up of 12 amino acids. CDR1 is SNHLY and CDR2 is FYNNEI in the germline V gene. Donors were grouped by their self-reported clinical history. Each exposed participant met a COVID-19 case in the 2 weeks preceding study entry. The method was immunoSEQ multiplex PCR; TCRdb's version includes in-frame clones alone and lacks a portion of them. In the table there are over 350,000 clones, just over 90% of which are singletons.

The chain combines TRBV2 with TRBJ2-2; possible D gene TRBD2, 5 bases. The sample comprised PBMCs or T cells enriched from blood (not recorded which). The TCR sequence derives from a middle-aged woman who had been exposed to COVID-19. CDR3 amino acids: CASRPSPGELFF. CDR3 coding DNA: TGTGCCAGCCGTCCTAGCCCCGGGGAGCTGTTTTTT.